This TCR beta chain stems from a study of cytomegalovirus exposure and HLA in healthy donors. Study-wide context: The Caucasian-associated ancestry cluster contained about four fifths of the roughly 390 genotyped donors. Points from the study as a whole: Researchers reported in a later analysis that a missense DCLRE1C variant was tied to TCR beta V- and J-gene trimming. The records held CMV serostatus as the only immune exposure information.

The primer mix had 60 Vbeta and 13 Jbeta primers. TCRdb keeps only in-frame clones here, not all; method: immunoSEQ multiplex PCR. The sample includes roughly 160,000 clones, 85% of them seen just once. This clone was observed a handful of times. The antigen is unknown. Germline CDR1 reads MNHEY; CDR2 reads SMNVEV (reference sequence). V lost 4 bases and J lost 8, with 17 bases in between. The CDR3 totals 14 residues. This rearrangement joins TRBV27 to TRBJ1-2, with no clear D. The specimen sequenced was PBMCs. This clonotype was obtained from a boy between 2 and 10 years old in good health and CMV-seronegative. The CDR3 spells CASSSYGSRGGYTF. The CDR3 coding sequence is TGTGCCAGCAGTTCCTACGGGAGCCGTGGGGGCTACACCTTC.